This entry features one T cell receptor beta chain sequence. This specimen comes from a study of T cell responses to AZD1222 COVID-19 vaccine. Using immunoSEQ multiplex PCR, the repertoire was profiled, and TCRdb retains in-frame clones only, with some absent. The table shows 67,000 or so clones, with roughly 89% occurring only once. Trimming shortened V by 5 bases and J by 10 bases, and 23 bases separated the two germline ends. CDR3 size: 15 residues. The germline CDR1 and CDR2 sequences are SGHTA and FQGNSA. This clonotype originated in an adult in good health. The sample here was peripheral blood, taken on day 0 of AZD1222 vaccination. The chain links TRBV7-2 to TRBJ1-2, with D unclear. The CDR3 DNA sequence: TGTGCCAGCAGCGGAAGCGTCGCCAATACGGGATCCTACACCTTC. Translated: CASSGSVANTGSYTF. The complete variable domain, with remaining parts taken from reference TRBV7-2 and TRBJ1-2, reads GAGVSQSPSNKVTEKGKDVELRCDPISGHTALYWYRQSLGQGLEFLIYFQGNSAPDKSGLPSDRFSAERTGGSVSTLTIQRTQQEDSAVYLCASSGSVANTGSYTFGSGTRLTVV.